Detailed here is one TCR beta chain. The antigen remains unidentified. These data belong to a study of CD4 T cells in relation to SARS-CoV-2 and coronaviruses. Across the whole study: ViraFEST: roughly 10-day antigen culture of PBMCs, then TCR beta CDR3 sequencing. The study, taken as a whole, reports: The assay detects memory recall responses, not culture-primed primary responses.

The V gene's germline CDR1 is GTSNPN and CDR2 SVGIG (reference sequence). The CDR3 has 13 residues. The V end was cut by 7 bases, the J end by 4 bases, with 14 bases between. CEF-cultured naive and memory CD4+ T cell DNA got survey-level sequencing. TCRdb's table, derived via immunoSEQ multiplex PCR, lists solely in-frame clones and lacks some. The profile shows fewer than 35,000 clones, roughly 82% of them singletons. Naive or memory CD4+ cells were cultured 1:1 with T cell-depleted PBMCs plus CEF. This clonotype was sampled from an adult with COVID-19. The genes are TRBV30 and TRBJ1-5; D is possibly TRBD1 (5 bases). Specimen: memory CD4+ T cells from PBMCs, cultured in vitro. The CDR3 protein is CASNRKGNQPQHF. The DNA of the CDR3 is TGTGCCTCAAATAGGAAGGGGAATCAGCCCCAGCATTTT.